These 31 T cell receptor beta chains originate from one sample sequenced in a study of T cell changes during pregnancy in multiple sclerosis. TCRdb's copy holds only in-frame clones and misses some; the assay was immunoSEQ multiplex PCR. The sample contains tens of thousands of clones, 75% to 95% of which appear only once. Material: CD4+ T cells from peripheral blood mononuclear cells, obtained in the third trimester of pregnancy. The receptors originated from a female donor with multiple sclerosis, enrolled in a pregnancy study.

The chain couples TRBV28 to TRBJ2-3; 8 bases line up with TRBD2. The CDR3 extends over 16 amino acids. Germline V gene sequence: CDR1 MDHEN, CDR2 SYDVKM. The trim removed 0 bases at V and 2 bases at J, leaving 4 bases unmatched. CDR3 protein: CASSLWLAGPTDTQYF. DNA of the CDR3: TGTGCCAGCAGTTTATGGCTAGCGGGTCCCACAGATACGCAGTATTTT.

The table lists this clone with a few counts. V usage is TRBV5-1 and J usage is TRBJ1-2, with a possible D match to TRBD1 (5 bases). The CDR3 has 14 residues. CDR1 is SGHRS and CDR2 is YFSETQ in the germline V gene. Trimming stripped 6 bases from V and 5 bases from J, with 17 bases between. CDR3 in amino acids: CASTLIGGGYGYTF. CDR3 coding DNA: TGCGCCAGCACCCTCATTGGGGGAGGGTATGGCTACACCTTC.

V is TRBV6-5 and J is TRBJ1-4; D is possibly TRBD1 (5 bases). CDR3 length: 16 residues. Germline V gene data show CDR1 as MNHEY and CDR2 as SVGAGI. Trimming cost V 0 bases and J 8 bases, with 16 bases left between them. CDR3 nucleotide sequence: TGTGCCAGCAGTTACTCGACTTTGGCAGGGCCGGAAAAACTGTTTTTT. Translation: CASSYSTLAGPEKLFF.

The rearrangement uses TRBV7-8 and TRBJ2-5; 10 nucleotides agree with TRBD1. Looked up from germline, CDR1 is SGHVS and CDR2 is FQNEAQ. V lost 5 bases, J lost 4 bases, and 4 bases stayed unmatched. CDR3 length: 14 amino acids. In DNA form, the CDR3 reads TGTGCCAGCAGCGCCGGGACAGGGGCAGAGACCCAGTACTTC. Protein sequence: CASSAGTGAETQYF.

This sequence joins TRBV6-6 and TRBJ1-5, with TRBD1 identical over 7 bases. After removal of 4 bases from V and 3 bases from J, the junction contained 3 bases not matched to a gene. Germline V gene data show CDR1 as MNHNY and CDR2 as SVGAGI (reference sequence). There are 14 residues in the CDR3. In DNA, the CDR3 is TGTGCCAGCAGTTTGGGACAGACCAATCAGCCCCAGCATTTT. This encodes CASSLGQTNQPQHF.

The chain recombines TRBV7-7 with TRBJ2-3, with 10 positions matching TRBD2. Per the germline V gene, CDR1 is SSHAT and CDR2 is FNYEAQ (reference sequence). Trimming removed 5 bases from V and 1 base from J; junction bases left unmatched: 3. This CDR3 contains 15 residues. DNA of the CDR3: TGTGCCAGCAGCCCAGGGACTAGCGGCACAGATACGCAGTATTTT. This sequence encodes CASSPGTSGTDTQYF.

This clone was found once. In DNA form, the CDR3 reads TGTGCCAGCAGCCAAGCCTTAGGACAGGCTGGAGCCAAAAACATTCAGTACTTC. Protein sequence: CASSQALGQAGAKNIQYF. V gene TRBV4-2 combines with J gene TRBJ2-4; 7 positions agree with TRBD1. The CDR3 runs 18 residues. The V gene end was trimmed by 1 base and the J gene end by 0 bases; junction bases not matched to a gene: 9. Germline CDR1 LGHNA, CDR2 YNFKEQ.

The DNA of the CDR3 is TGTGCCACCAGCAGAGATGGGACAGCTAATGAAAAACTGTTTTTT. Amino acids: CATSRDGTANEKLFF. J is TRBJ1-4 and V is TRBV15; 7 positions match TRBD1. The germline gives CDR1 LNHNV, CDR2 YYDKDF (reference sequence). Germline trimming cut 0 bases from V and 3 bases from J; bases unmatched to any gene: 1. The CDR3 extends over 15 amino acids.

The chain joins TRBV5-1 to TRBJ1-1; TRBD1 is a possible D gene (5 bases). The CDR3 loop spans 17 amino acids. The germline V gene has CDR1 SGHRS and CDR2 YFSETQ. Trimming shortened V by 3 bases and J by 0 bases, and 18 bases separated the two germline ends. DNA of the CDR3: TGCGCCAGCAGCTCCCGACAGTCATCAGTCATGAACACTGAAGCTTTCTTT. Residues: CASSSRQSSVMNTEAFF.

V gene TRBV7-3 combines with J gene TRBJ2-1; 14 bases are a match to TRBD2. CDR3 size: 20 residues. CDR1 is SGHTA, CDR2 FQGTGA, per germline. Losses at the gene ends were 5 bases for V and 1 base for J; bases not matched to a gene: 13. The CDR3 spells CASSAQTRGLAGESYNEQFF. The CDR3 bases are TGTGCCAGCAGCGCCCAGACCCGGGGACTAGCGGGAGAGTCCTACAATGAGCAGTTCTTC.

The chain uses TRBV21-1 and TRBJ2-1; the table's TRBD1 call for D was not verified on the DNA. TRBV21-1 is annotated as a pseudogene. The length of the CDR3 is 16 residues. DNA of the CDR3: TGTGCCAGCAGCAAGCTTACACAGAGATCCTACAATGAGCAGTTCTTC. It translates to CASSKLTQRSYNEQFF.

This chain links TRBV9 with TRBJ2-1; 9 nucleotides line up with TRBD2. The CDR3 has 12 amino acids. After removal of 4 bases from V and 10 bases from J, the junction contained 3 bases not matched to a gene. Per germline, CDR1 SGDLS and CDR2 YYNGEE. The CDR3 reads CASSSLAGEQFF. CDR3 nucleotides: TGTGCCAGCAGCTCCCTAGCGGGAGAGCAGTTCTTC.

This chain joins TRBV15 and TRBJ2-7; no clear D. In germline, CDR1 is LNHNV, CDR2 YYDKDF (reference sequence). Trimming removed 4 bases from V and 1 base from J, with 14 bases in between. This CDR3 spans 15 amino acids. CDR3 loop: CATSISLTSSYEQYF. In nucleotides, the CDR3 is TGTGCCACCAGCATTAGTCTGACATCTTCCTACGAGCAGTACTTC.

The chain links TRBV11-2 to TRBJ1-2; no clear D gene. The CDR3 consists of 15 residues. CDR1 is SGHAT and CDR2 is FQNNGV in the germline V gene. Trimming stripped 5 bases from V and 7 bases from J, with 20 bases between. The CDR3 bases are TGTGCCAGCAGCCCGGTTGCGAGGCTCAGTCGTGGCTACACCTTC. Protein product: CASSPVARLSRGYTF.

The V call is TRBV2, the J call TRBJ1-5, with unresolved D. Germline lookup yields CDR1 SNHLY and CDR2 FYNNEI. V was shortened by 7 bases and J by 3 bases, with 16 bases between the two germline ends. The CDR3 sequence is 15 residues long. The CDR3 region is CASIREPVSNQPQHF. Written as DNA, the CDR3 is TGTGCCAGCATTCGGGAACCAGTCTCCAATCAGCCCCAGCATTTT.

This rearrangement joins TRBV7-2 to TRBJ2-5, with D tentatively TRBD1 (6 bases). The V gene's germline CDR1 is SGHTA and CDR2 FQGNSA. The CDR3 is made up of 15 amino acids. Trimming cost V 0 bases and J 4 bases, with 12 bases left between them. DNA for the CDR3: TGTGCCAGCAGCTTAGCTAAACAGGGAGTAGAGACCCAGTACTTC. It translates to CASSLAKQGVETQYF.

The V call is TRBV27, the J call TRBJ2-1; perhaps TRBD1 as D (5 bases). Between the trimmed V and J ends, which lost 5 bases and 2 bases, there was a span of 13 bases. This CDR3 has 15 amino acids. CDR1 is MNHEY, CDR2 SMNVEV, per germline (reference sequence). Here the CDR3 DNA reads TGTGCCAGCAGTCCACGACAGAATACCTACAATGAGCAGTTCTTC. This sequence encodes CASSPRQNTYNEQFF.

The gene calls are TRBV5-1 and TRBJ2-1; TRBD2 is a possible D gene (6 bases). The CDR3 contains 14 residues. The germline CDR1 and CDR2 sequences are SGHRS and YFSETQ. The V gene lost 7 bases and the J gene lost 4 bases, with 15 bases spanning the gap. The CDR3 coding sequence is TGCGCCAGCGAGGGTAGCGGTCCATACAATGAGCAGTTCTTC. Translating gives CASEGSGPYNEQFF.

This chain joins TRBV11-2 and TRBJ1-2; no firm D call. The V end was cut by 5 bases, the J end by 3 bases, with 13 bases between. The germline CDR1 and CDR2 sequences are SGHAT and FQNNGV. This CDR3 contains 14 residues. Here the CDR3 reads CASSKSSQYYGYTF. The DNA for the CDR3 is TGTGCCAGCAGCAAGTCGTCCCAGTACTATGGCTACACCTTC. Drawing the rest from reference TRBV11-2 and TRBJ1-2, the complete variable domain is EAGVAQSPRYKIIEKRQSVAFWCNPISGHATLYWYQQILGQGPKLLIQFQNNGVVDDSQLPKDRFSAERLKGVDSTLKIQPAKLEDSAVYLCASSKSSQYYGYTFGSGTRLTVV.

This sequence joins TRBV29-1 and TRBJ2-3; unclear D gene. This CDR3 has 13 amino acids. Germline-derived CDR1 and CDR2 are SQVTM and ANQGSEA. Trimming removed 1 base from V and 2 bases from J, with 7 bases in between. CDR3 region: CSVEVSSTDTQYF. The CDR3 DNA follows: TGCAGCGTTGAAGTCTCGTCCACAGATACGCAGTATTTT.

This CDR3 reads CASSRTSGKDGTQYF. The CDR3 DNA is TGTGCCAGCTCTCGGACTAGCGGGAAAGATGGTACGCAGTATTTT. The chain is built from TRBV18 and TRBJ2-3; 12 positions agree with TRBD2. The CDR3 has 15 amino acids. The germline gives CDR1 KGHSH, CDR2 LQKENI. V shed 6 bases, J shed 8 bases, and the junction held 9 bases outside the gene matches.

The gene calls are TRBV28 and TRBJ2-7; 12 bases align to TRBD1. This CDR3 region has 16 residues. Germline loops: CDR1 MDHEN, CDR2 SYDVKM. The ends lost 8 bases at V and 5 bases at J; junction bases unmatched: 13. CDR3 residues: CASLSSPGQGAHEQYF. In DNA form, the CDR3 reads TGTGCCAGCCTCTCTTCTCCGGGACAGGGGGCCCACGAGCAGTACTTC.

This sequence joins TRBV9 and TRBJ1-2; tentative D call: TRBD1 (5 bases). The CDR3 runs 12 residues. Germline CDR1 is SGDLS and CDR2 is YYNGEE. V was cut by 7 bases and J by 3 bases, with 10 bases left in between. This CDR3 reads CASQGTHYGYTF. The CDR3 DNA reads TGTGCCAGCCAGGGCACACACTATGGCTACACCTTC.

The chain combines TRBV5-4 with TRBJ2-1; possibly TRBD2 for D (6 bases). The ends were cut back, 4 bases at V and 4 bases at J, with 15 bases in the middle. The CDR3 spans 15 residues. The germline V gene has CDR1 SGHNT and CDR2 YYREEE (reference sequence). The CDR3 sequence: CASSLPLGTYNEQFF. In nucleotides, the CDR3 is TGTGCCAGCAGCCTTCCACTTGGGACTTACAATGAGCAGTTCTTC.

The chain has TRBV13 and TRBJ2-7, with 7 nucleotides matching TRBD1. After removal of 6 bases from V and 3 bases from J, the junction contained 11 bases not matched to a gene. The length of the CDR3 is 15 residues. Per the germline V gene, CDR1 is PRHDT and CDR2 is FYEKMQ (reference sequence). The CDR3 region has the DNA TGTGCCAGCAGAGGTCCCGGGACAGCTTTCTACGAGCAGTACTTC. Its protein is CASRGPGTAFYEQYF.

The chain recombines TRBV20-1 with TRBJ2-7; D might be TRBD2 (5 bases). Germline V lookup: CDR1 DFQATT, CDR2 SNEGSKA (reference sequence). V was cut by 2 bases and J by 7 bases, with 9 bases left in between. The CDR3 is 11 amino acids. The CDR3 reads CSARIPGEQYF. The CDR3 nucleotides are TGCAGTGCTAGAATACCGGGGGAGCAGTACTTC.

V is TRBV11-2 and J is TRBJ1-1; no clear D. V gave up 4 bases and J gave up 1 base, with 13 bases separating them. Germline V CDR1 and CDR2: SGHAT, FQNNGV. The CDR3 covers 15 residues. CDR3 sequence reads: CASSSTTRRNTEAFF. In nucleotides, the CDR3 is TGTGCCAGCAGCTCTACAACACGGAGGAACACTGAAGCTTTCTTT.

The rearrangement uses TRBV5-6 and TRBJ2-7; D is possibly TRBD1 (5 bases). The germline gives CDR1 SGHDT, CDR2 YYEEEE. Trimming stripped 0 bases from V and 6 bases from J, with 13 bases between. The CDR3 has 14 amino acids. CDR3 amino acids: CASSLERGRGEQYF. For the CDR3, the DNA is TGTGCCAGCAGCTTGGAAAGGGGTAGGGGCGAGCAGTACTTC. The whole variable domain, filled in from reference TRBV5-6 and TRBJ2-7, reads DAGVTQSPTHLIKTRGQQVTLRCSPKSGHDTVSWYQQALGQGPQFIFQYYEEEERQRGNFPDRFSGHQFPNYSSELNVNALLLGDSALYLCASSLERGRGEQYFGPGTRLTVT.

CDR3 region: CASSAPQGRYGYTF. The CDR3, as DNA: TGTGCCAGCAGTGCCCCCCAGGGCCGCTATGGCTACACCTTC. The chain joins TRBV6-1 to TRBJ1-2, with D tentatively TRBD1 (5 bases). The length of the CDR3 is 14 residues. V was shortened by 4 bases and J by 4 bases, with 13 bases between the two germline ends. Germline V gives CDR1 MNHNS, CDR2 SASEGT.

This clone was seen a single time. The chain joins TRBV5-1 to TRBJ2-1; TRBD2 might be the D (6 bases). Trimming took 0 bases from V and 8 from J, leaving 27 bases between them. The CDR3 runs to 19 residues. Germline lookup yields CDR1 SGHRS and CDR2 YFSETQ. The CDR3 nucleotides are TGCGCCAGCAGCTTGGTATGGACCCCTGGGGGGAGGAGGTTCGATGAGCAGTTCTTC. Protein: CASSLVWTPGGRRFDEQFF.

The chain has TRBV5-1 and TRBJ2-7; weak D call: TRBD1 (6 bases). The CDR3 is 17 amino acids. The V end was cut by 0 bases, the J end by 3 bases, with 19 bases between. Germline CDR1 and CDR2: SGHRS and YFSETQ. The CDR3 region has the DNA TGCGCCAGCAGCTTGGAGTACCGGGCAGCAGGGGTCTACGAGCAGTACTTC. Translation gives CASSLEYRAAGVYEQYF.